This T cell receptor (beta chain) stems from a study of T cells after posttransplantation cyclophosphamide. This clone was detected only a few times. With 4 bases clipped from V and 1 base from J, the junction kept 9 bases outside the gene matches. From germline, CDR1 is LNHDA and CDR2 SQIVND (reference sequence). The CDR3 contains 16 residues. Clones were sequenced by immunoSEQ multiplex PCR, and TCRdb holds only the in-frame ones, with some missing. This repertoire holds 40,000 to 55,000 clones, and none appear only once. The chain uses TRBV19 and TRBJ2-5; TRBD2 aligns across 7 bases. The TCR originated in a middle-aged man in good health, CMV-negative, and a related stem cell transplant donor. The sequencing input was PBMCs. The CDR3 DNA sequence: TGTGCCAGTAGTAGAGTCGGGTCTAGCGGCCAAGAGACCCAGTACTTC. It translates to CASSRVGSSGQETQYF. The whole variable domain, filled in from reference TRBV19 and TRBJ2-5, reads DGGITQSPKYLFRKEGQNVTLSCEQNLNHDAMYWYRQDPGQGLRLIYYSQIVNDFQKGDIAEGYSVSREKKESFPLTVTSAQKNPTAFYLCASSRVGSSGQETQYFGPGTRLLVL.